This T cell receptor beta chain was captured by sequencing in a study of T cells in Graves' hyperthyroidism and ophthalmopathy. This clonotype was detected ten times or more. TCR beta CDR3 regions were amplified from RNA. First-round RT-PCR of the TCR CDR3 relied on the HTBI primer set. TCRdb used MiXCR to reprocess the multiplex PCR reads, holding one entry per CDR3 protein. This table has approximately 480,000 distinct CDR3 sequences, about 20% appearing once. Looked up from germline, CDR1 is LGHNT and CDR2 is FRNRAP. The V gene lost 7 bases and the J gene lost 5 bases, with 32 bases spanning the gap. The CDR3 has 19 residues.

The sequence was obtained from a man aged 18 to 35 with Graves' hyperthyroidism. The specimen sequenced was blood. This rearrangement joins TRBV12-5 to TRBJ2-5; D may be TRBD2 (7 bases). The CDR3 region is CASAFRPRGGATPRETQYF. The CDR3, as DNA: TGTGCTAGTGCCTTCCGCCCGAGGGGGGGGGCGACCCCAAGGGAGACCCAGTACTTC.